This T cell receptor beta chain emerged from a study of T cell responses to AZD1222 COVID-19 vaccine (dated by TCRdb to about 2021). Background on the whole study: AZD1222 recipients whose second dose came at about 4 weeks and those whose second dose came at about 12 weeks were combined into one group, since spike-specific TCR depth and breadth did not differ between the two schedules. A total of 230 or so trial participants underwent TCR sequencing, of whom 200 to 220 received two doses of AZD1222 and approximately 25 received two doses of the MenACWY control vaccine. Enrollment into the trials was organized by age into subgroups of 18-55, 56-69 and 70-plus years, and those subgroups contained roughly 160, 29 and 62 TCR-sequenced participants, respectively.

The germline V gene supplies CDR1 SGHTA and CDR2 FQGNSA. From V the trimming removes 1 base and from J it removes 3 bases, while the gene matches leave 1 base of the junction unaccounted for. Counted from cysteine to phenylalanine, this CDR3 has 16 amino acids. Only the CDR3 portion is preserved as DNA: 48 bases, with reading frame beginning at the first base. Regarding this clone: There is no known antigen for this receptor. Base qualities are missing; no much larger clone stands one base away.

Per the publication, the time point label means: baseline before first vaccination. The vaccinee samples were drawn from two UK trials, COV001 and COV002, one of which was a single-blind randomized controlled phase 2/3 trial testing AZD1222 (ChAdOx1 nCoV-19) in healthy adults. For TCRbeta chain sequencing, PBMC samples were collected from trial participants at day 0 and at day 28 after the second dose. The CDR3 regions of human TCRbeta chains were subjected to immunosequencing. The authors' pipeline ran thus. TCRs in the repertoires were matched against a reference library of SARS-CoV-2-specific TCRs that had been generated with the MIRA antigen-specificity platform. Breadth was defined as the fraction of unique TCRs that were SARS-CoV-2-associated, and depth was defined as the fraction of total T cells that were SARS-CoV-2-associated. Using the MIRA data, every spike-specific TCR was mapped to the spike region that the TCR reacted to and assigned to either a CD4 or a CD8 class. Log10-transformed breadth and depth values were compared by one-way ANOVA with Sidak's multiple comparisons tests. TCRdb retrieved this table from immuneACCESS and kept in-frame rearrangements only. Not all clones are present; in checked studies, unresolved V genes account for under half, and no reason is known for the remainder. Clone size and the V and J calls come from that table; the DNA yielded D and trimming. The sample records 90,000 to 150,000 clones, around 89% of which are singletons. The ten top clones hold 4.5% to 5% of the sample.

The paper as a whole reports these results and caveats: The whole spike protein was spanned by vaccine-associated CD4 TCRs, and dominant responses were seen in regions 160-218 and 743-854. Epitopes outside the regions mutated in the B.1.351 and B.1.1.7 variants were reportedly recognized by nearly half of the unique spike-specific TCRs. Spike-specific TCR breadth and depth rose significantly after two AZD1222 doses compared with day 0 and with MenACWY recipients. Conclusions about previously exposed vaccinees were limited because only six AZD1222 recipients were SARS-CoV-2 seropositive at baseline. In the small 56-69-year group, the increase in depth fell short of significance, most likely because of low power. Because no day 14 peak-response samples were available, repertoires were characterized only after the peak T cell response. Participants were mostly white British and included more females than males, and it was suggested by the authors that clonal diversity may have been underestimated.

The material was peripheral blood, obtained on day 0 of AZD1222 vaccination. This clonotype originated in an adult in good health. The rearrangement combines TRBV7-2 with TRBJ2-3, with 13 bases aligning to TRBD2. The nucleotide sequence reads as follows: TGTGCCAGCAGCTTAGAACTAGCGGGGGGGACAGATACGCAGTATTTT. This gives the protein CASSLELAGGTDTQYF.